Described below is a single TCR beta chain sequence and its context. Trimming took 5 bases from V and 1 from J, leaving 8 bases between them. This CDR3 has 13 amino acids. CDR1 is MNHEY, CDR2 SMNVEV, per germline (reference sequence). The assay was immunoSEQ multiplex PCR, and TCRdb's table has in-frame clones only and misses some. The table lists 200,000 to 250,000 clones, approximately 88% of them singletons. The source of the sample is a study of cytomegalovirus exposure and HLA in healthy donors. The rearrangement joins TRBV27 to TRBJ1-1; tentatively, D is TRBD1 (5 bases). This receptor was identified in a young woman in good health and CMV-seropositive. Sequenced: PBMCs. CDR3 protein: CASSQGRNTEAFF. CDR3 DNA: TGTGCCAGCAGTCAGGGAAGGAACACTGAAGCTTTCTTT.